Described below is a single T cell receptor (beta chain) sequence and its context. Its matching antigen is unknown. The data originate from a study of cytomegalovirus exposure and HLA in healthy donors. PCR employed 60 Vbeta and 13 Jbeta primers. Assay: immunoSEQ multiplex PCR; the TCRdb copy retains only in-frame clones and omits some. Of 110,000 to 150,000 clones listed, 8.5% to 10% were seen once; the top ten hold less than 2%. V was clipped by 5 bases and J by 5 bases; unmatched bases: 13. The CDR3 is 17 residues long. The germline gives CDR1 SNHLY, CDR2 FYNNEI. Broader study findings: TCR association rates varied by HLA locus in a later analysis, with DRB1 highest and HLA-C lowest.

The chain carries TRBV2 and TRBJ2-3, with TRBD1 identical over 10 bases. The clonotype originates from a man in his fifties in good health and CMV-seronegative. The specimen was PBMCs. The CDR3 sequence: CASSPRPQTGGRDTQYF. The CDR3 DNA reads as TGTGCCAGCAGTCCTCGGCCCCAGACAGGGGGCCGAGATACGCAGTATTTT.